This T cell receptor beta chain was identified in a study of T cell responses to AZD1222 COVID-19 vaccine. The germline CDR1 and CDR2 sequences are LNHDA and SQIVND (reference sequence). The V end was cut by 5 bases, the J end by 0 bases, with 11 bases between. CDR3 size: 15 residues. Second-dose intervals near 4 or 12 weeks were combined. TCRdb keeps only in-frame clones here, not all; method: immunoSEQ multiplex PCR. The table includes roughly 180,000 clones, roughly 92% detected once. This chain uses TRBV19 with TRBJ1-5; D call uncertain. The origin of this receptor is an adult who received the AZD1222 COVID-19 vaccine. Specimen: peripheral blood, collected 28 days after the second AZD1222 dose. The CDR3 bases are TGTGCCAGTAGTCGGTCAGATTATAGCAATCAGCCCCAGCATTTT. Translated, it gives CASSRSDYSNQPQHF.